This T cell receptor beta chain was found in a study of T cell changes during pregnancy in multiple sclerosis. With respect to this clone: The junction differs from germline at one of its ends, possibly a read error.

Data came from immunoSEQ multiplex PCR; TCRdb stores just in-frame clones and leaves some out. The sample lists about 71,000 clones, around nine tenths occurring once. Germline V lookup: CDR1 MGHRA, CDR2 YSYEKL. The CDR3 is 16 residues long. The V and J genes are TRBV4-1 and TRBJ2-7; 10 nucleotides agree with TRBD2. Sequences were derived from peripheral blood, sampled in the third trimester of pregnancy. The receptor was derived from a female donor with multiple sclerosis, enrolled in a pregnancy study. CDR3 coding DNA: TGCGCCAGCAGCCAAGTAGCGGGAGGTGGGTCCTACGAGCAGCACTTC. Protein: CASSQVAGGGSYEQHF.